This T cell receptor (beta chain) stems from a study of T cells in Graves' hyperthyroidism and ophthalmopathy. Authors of the study amplified TCR beta CDR3 regions from RNA transcripts. Carried out on the TCR CDR3, a first-round RT-PCR used the HTBI primer set. TCRdb redid the calling of the multiplex PCR reads with MiXCR, one entry per CDR3 protein. Of about 410,000 distinct CDR3 sequences listed, roughly 14% are singletons. V dropped 4 bases and J dropped 5 bases, with 17 bases sitting between them. From germline, CDR1 is SGHVS and CDR2 FQNEAQ. This CDR3 contains 16 residues. This clonotype has only a few counts.

The chain is built from TRBV7-8 and TRBJ2-2, with D tentatively TRBD2 (6 bases). The TCR comes from a young man with Graves' ophthalmopathy. Specimen: blood. The CDR3: CASSSVGGTSTGELFF. The DNA for the CDR3 is TGTGCCAGCAGCTCTGTCGGCGGGACTTCAACCGGGGAGCTGTTTTTT.